This TCR beta chain stems from a study of Ad26.COV2.S vaccination and SARS-CoV-2 variants. Study as a whole: Donor was in the COV1001 Ad26.COV2.S trial arm. Into the muscle, Ad26.COV2.S was dosed once or twice, 56 days apart.

The CDR3 covers 15 residues. Germline V gives CDR1 SGHTA, CDR2 FQGNSA. Trimming removed 11 bases from V and 3 bases from J; junction bases left unmatched: 10. Described treatment: roughly 20 received Ad26.COV2.S at low or high dose, single or two shots; 5 received placebo; per-sample allocation not given. The investigators took samples on day 63 after the first vaccine or placebo injection. TCRdb's copy holds only in-frame clones and misses some; the assay was immunoSEQ multiplex PCR. The profile shows some 290,000 clones, 85% of them singletons. Findings of the study overall: Vaccinees showed greater spike-specific TCR breadth than placebo recipients.

To note about this clone: Its antigen remains unidentified.

The V and J genes are TRBV7-2 and TRBJ2-2, with 9 nucleotides matching TRBD2. Sequenced here: peripheral blood, sampled in a trial of Ad26.COV2.S vaccine versus placebo. The clonotype comes from a person between 18 and 59 years old who received the Ad26.COV2.S COVID-19 vaccine or a placebo. The CDR3 region is CAQPAGGGDTGELFF. As DNA, the CDR3 is TGTGCCCAACCCGCGGGCGGGGGGGACACCGGGGAGCTGTTTTTT.